A single sample is the source of the 12 T cell receptor beta chains below, sequenced in a study of response to subunit inactivated influenza vaccine. Via MiXCR, TCRdb re-called the RT-PCR reads, giving one row per CDR3 protein. Of 150,000 to 200,000 distinct CDR3 sequences listed, about 10% are singletons. The sample was CD8+ T cells sorted from PBMCs, taken approximately 25 months after vaccination. These TCRs come from a man aged 50 to 75 who received an inactivated influenza vaccine.

This clonotype was found a few times. The chain couples TRBV28 to TRBJ2-4; D remains ambiguous. This CDR3 has 15 residues. V lost 4 bases, J lost 0 bases, and 10 bases lay in between. Germline CDR1 reads MDHEN; CDR2 reads SYDVKM. Here the CDR3 reads CASSSTVLAKNIQYF. CDR3 nucleotides: TGTGCCAGCAGTTCGACGGTTCTAGCCAAAAACATTCAGTACTTC.

V usage is TRBV7-9 and J usage is TRBJ2-5, with 10 bases identical to TRBD2. CDR1 is SEHNR and CDR2 is FQNEAQ in the germline V gene (reference sequence). V trimming: 5 bases; J trimming: 0 bases; junction bases outside the gene matches: 9. This CDR3 spans 17 amino acids. CDR3 bases: TGTGCCAGCAGCCTTACTCAAGCGGGGGGGAACCAAGAGACCCAGTACTTC. Protein: CASSLTQAGGNQETQYF.

This rearrangement joins TRBV10-2 to TRBJ2-1, with 13 bases aligning to TRBD2. The V and J ends lost 2 bases and 6 bases, in that order; junction bases with no gene match: 7. This CDR3 has 17 amino acids. Germline V CDR1 and CDR2: WSHSY, SAAADI. This CDR3 reads CASSEDTGTSGTNEQFF. In nucleotides, the CDR3 is TGCGCCAGCAGTGAGGACACCGGGACTAGCGGGACCAATGAGCAGTTCTTC.

The rearrangement joins TRBV20-1 to TRBJ2-7; no clear D. V dropped 8 bases and J dropped 3 bases, with 8 bases sitting between them. Germline values: CDR1 DFQATT, CDR2 SNEGSKA (reference sequence). This CDR3 spans 10 amino acids. CDR3 loop: CSTLGYEQYF. For the CDR3, the DNA is TGCAGTACCCTGGGCTACGAGCAGTACTTC.

This clonotype was observed a handful of times. This chain connects TRBV6-2 or TRBV6-3 to TRBJ1-1, with D perhaps TRBD1 (5 bases). Looked up from germline, CDR1 is MNHEY and CDR2 is SVGEGT. The CDR3 runs 12 residues. V lost 4 bases to trimming and J lost 4 bases, with 7 bases between them. In DNA form, the CDR3 reads TGTGCCAGCAGTTGGGGGACCACTGAAGCTTTCTTT. It encodes CASSWGTTEAFF.

This clonotype was picked up many times. The chain employs TRBV29-1 and TRBJ2-2; D remains unclear. CDR1 SQVTM and CDR2 ANQGSEA come from the germline V gene. The CDR3 has 13 residues. Trimming stripped 4 bases from V and 2 bases from J, with 8 bases between. This CDR3 is CSVVSSNTGELFF. DNA of the CDR3: TGCAGCGTTGTTAGCAGTAACACCGGGGAGCTGTTTTTT.

V usage is TRBV12-5 and J usage is TRBJ2-1; 8 bases match TRBD2. Germline values: CDR1 LGHNT, CDR2 FRNRAP. The CDR3 covers 14 residues. The junction had 7 bases not matched to a gene; V was cut back by 5 bases and J by 7 bases. The CDR3 is CASGRSGVPNEQFF. CDR3 in DNA: TGTGCTAGTGGTCGTAGCGGGGTACCTAATGAGCAGTTCTTC.

This clonotype was detected many times. The rearrangement joins TRBV18 to TRBJ2-1; no clear D. CDR3 length: 12 amino acids. CDR1 and CDR2 from the germline V gene are KGHSH and LQKENI. Trimming removed 6 bases at V and 6 bases at J, with 9 bases between. The chain's CDR3 is CASSQMANEQFF. The CDR3 nucleotides read TGTGCCAGCTCTCAAATGGCCAATGAGCAGTTCTTC.

This clonotype has ten or more counts. This chain uses TRBV12-3 or TRBV12-4 with TRBJ2-1; TRBD1 or TRBD2 may be the D gene (5 bases each). The V end lost 3 bases, the J end lost 0 bases, and 6 bases lay between the germline ends. The CDR3 sequence is 14 residues long. Written as DNA, the CDR3 is TGTGCCAGCAGTTTTGGGGGCTCCTACAATGAGCAGTTCTTC. It yields the protein CASSFGGSYNEQFF.

In this sample, this clonotype turned up many times. The V gene is TRBV7-4, the J gene TRBJ1-1; TRBD1 matches at 7 bases. This CDR3 region has 14 residues. Per germline, CDR1 SGHVT and CDR2 SQSDAQ. Trimming cost V 5 bases and J 1 base; bases outside gene matches: 4. For the CDR3, the DNA is TGTGCCAGCAGCGCCCGGGACAGGAACACTGAAGCTTTCTTT. Protein: CASSARDRNTEAFF.

This clonotype was detected only a few times. This chain connects TRBV9 to TRBJ1-1, with D possibly TRBD1 on 6 matching bases. The CDR3 spans 15 residues. Trimming left V 3 bases short and J 1 base short, with 13 bases between. CDR1 is SGDLS and CDR2 is YYNGEE in the germline V gene. CDR3 protein: CASSGVRGKNTEAFF. For the CDR3, the DNA is TGTGCCAGCAGCGGTGTAAGGGGGAAGAACACTGAAGCTTTCTTT. Full variable domain (rest looked up from reference TRBV9 and TRBJ1-1): DSGVTQTPKHLITATGQRVTLRCSPRSGDLSVYWYQQSLDQGLQFLIQYYNGEERAKGNILERFSAQQFPDLHSELNLSSLELGDSALYFCASSGVRGKNTEAFFGQGTRLTVV.

The V gene is TRBV9, the J gene TRBJ2-7, with D hard to call. This CDR3 is built from 15 residues. The V and J ends lost 4 bases and 0 bases respectively, with 14 bases between them. Germline-derived CDR1 and CDR2 are SGDLS and YYNGEE. DNA for the CDR3: TGTGCCAGCAGCCTCAGCTCGGCGAGCTCCTACGAGCAGTACTTC. It translates to CASSLSSASSYEQYF.